The clone carrying this T cell receptor beta chain was detected a few times. Its specificity is not known. Data came from immunoSEQ multiplex PCR; TCRdb stores just in-frame clones and leaves some out. This sample has 150,000 to 200,000 clones; almost 95% occur once, and the top ten carry roughly 8.4%. The data were taken from a study of T cell responses to AZD1222 COVID-19 vaccine. This CDR3 has 13 residues. Between the trimmed V and J ends, which lost 0 bases and 0 bases, there was a span of 4 bases. In germline, CDR1 is SGDLS, CDR2 YYNGEE. General study points: None of the repertoires were sampled until the peak T cell response had passed. Regions 160-218 and 743-854 dominated among vaccine-associated CD4 TCRs spanning spike.

The specimen was peripheral blood, collected on day 0 of AZD1222 vaccination. The receptor was derived from an adult in good health. The chain employs TRBV9 and TRBJ2-7; no clear D. CDR3 amino acids: CASSVDSSYEQYF. The CDR3 DNA reads as TGTGCCAGCAGCGTAGATAGCTCCTACGAGCAGTACTTC.